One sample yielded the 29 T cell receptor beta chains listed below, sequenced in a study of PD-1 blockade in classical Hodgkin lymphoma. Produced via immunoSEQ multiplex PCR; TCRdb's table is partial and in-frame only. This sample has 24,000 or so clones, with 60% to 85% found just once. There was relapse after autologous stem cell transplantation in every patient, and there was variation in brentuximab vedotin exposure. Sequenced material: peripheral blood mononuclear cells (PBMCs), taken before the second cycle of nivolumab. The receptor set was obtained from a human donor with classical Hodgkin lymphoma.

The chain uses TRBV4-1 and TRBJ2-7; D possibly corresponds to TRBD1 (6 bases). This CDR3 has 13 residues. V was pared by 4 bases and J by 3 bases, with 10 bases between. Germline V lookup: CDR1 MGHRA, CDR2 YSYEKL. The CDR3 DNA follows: TGCGCCAGCAGCCTCCGGGACAACTACGAGCAGTACTTC. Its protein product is CASSLRDNYEQYF.

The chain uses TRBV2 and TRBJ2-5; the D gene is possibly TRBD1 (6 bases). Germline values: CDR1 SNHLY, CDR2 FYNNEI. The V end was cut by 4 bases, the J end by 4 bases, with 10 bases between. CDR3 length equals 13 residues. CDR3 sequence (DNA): TGTGCCAGCAGTGGGACAGCCCCAGAGACCCAGTACTTC. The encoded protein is CASSGTAPETQYF.

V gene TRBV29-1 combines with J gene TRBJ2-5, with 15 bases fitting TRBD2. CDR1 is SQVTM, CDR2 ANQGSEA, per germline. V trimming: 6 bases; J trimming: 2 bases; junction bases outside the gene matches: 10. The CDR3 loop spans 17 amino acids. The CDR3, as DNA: TGCAGCGTCGCCGGGACTAGCGGGAGGAGGGGGCAAGAGACCCAGTACTTC. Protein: CSVAGTSGRRGQETQYF.

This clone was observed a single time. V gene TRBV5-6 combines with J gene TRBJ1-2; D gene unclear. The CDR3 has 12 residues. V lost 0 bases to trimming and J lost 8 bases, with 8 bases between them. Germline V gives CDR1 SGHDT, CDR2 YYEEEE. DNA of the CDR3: TGTGCCAGCAGCTTGGCCCTGGGGGGCTACACCTTC. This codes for CASSLALGGYTF.

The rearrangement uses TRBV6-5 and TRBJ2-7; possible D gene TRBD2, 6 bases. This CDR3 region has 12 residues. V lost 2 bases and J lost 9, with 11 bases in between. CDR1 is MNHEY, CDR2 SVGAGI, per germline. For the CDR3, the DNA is TGTGCCAGCAGTTACCCTCAGGAGGGGCAGTACTTC. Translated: CASSYPQEGQYF.

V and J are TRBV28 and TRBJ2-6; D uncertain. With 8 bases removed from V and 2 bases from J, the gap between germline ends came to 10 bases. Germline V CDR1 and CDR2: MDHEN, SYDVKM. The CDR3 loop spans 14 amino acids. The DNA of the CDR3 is TGTGCCAGCCGCCGGATAGCTGGGGCCAACGTCCTGACTTTC. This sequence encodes CASRRIAGANVLTF.

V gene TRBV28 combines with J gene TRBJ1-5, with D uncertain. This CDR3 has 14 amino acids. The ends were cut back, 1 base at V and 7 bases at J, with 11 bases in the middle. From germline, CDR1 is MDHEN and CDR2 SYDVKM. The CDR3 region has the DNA TGTGCCAGCAGTTTATCCCGGACGACGCAGCCCCAGCATTTT. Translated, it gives CASSLSRTTQPQHF.

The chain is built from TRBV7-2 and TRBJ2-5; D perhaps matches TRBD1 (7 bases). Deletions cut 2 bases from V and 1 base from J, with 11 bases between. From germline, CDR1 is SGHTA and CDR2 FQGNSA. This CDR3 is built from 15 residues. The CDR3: CASSLRGDSQETQYF. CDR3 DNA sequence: TGTGCCAGCAGCTTAAGGGGGGACAGCCAAGAGACCCAGTACTTC.

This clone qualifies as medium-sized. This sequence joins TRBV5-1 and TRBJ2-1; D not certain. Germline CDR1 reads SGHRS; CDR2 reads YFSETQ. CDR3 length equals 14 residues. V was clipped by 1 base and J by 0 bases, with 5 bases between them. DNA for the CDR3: TGCGCCAGCAGCTTGCAGAGCTCCTACAATGAGCAGTTCTTC. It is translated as CASSLQSSYNEQFF.

CDR3 loop: CASSPGQGVYGYTF. For the CDR3, the DNA is TGTGCCAGTAGCCCCGGACAGGGGGTCTATGGCTACACCTTC. V and J are TRBV19 and TRBJ1-2; the match to TRBD1 covers 10 bases. The CDR3 runs 14 residues. Trimming took 6 bases from V and 4 from J; bases not matched to a gene: 5. CDR1 is LNHDA, CDR2 SQIVND, per germline (reference sequence).

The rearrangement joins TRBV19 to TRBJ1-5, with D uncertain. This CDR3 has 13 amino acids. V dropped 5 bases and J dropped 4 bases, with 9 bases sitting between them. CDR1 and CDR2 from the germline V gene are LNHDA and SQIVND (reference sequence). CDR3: CASSFSVNQPQHF. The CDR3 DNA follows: TGTGCCAGTAGTTTCAGTGTAAATCAGCCCCAGCATTTT.

As DNA, the CDR3 is TGTGCCAGTAGGGAGGCGGGAGGGAGCGATGGCTACACCTTC. Its translation: CASREAGGSDGYTF. The chain combines TRBV27 with TRBJ1-2; the D is unclear. In germline, CDR1 is MNHEY, CDR2 SMNVEV (reference sequence). The CDR3 is 14 residues long. Between the trimmed V and J ends, which lost 9 bases and 6 bases, there was a span of 20 bases.

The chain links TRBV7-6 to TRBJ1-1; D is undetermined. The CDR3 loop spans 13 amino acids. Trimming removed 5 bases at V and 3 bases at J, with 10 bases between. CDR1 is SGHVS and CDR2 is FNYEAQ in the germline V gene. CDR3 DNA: TGTGCCAGCAGCCTCGTCACTGACACTGAAGCTTTCTTT. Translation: CASSLVTDTEAFF.

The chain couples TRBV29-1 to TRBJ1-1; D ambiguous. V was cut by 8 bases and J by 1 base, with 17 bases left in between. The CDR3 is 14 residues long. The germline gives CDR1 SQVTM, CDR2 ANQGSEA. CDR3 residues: CSSVGWPGNTEAFF. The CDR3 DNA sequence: TGCAGCTCCGTTGGGTGGCCAGGGAACACTGAAGCTTTCTTT.

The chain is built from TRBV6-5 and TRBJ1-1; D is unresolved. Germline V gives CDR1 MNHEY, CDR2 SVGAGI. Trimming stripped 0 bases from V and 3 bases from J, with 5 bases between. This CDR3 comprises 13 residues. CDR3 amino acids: CASSYSRYTEAFF. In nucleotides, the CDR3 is TGTGCCAGCAGTTACTCGAGATACACTGAAGCTTTCTTT.

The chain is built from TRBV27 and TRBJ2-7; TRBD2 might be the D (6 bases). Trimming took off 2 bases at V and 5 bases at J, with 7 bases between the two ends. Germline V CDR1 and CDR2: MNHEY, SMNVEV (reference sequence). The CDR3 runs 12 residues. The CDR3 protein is CASSLRGNEQYF. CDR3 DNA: TGTGCCAGCAGTTTACGGGGGAACGAGCAGTACTTC.

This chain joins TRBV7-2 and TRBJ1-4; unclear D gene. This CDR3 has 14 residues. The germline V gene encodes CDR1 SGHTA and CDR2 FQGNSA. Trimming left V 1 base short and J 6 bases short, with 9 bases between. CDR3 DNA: TGTGCCAGCAGCTTAGTCCCAGGTTATGAAAAACTGTTTTTT. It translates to CASSLVPGYEKLFF.

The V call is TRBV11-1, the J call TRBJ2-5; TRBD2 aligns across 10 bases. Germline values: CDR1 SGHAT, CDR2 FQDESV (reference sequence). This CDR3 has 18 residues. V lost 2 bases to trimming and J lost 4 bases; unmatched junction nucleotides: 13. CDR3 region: CASSLSPGTSENPETQYF. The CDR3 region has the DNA TGTGCCAGCAGCTTATCCCCAGGGACTAGCGAGAATCCAGAGACCCAGTACTTC.

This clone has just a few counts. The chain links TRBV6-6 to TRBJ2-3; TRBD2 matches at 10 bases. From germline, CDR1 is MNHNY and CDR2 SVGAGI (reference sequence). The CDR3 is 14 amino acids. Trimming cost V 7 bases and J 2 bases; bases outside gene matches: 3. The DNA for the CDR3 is TGTGCCAGCAAGCGGGAGGGATCCACAGATACGCAGTATTTT. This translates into CASKREGSTDTQYF.

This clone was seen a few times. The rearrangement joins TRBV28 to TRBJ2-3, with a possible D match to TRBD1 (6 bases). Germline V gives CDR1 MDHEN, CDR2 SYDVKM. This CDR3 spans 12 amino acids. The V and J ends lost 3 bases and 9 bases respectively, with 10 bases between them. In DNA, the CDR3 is TGTGCCAGCAGTTTGGGTCAGGGGACGCAGTATTTT. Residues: CASSLGQGTQYF.

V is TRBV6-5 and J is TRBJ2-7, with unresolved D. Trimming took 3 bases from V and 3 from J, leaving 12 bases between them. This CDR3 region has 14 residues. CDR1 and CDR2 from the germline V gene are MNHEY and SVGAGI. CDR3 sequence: CASSYSTNNYEQYF. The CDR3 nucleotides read TGTGCCAGCAGTTATTCGACAAACAACTACGAGCAGTACTTC.

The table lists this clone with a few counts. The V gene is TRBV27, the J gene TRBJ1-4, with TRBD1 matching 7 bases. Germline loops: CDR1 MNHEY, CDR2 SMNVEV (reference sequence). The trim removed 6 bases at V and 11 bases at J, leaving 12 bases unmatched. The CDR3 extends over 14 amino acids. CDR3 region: CASSRDSRWAKLFF. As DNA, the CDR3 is TGTGCCAGCAGCCGGGACAGTCGCTGGGCGAAACTGTTTTTT.

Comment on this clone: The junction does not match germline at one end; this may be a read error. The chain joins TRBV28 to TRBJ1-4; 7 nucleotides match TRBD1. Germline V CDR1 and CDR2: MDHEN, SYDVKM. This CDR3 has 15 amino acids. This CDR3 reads CATSHQGVANEKLFF. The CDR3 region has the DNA TGTGCCACCAGTCACCAGGGGGTAGCTAATGAAAAACTGTTTTTT.

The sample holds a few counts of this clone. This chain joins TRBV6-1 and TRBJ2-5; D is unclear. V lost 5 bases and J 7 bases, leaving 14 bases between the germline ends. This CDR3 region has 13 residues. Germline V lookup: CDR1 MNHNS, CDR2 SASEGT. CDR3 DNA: TGTGCCAGCAGTCCGGGCCCCTTCCTGACCCAGTACTTC. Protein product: CASSPGPFLTQYF.

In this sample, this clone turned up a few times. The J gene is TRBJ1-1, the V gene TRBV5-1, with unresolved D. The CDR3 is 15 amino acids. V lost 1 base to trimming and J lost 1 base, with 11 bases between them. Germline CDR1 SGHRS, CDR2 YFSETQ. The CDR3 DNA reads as TGCGCCAGCAGCTTGTTGAATCCCCAGAACACTGAAGCTTTCTTT. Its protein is CASSLLNPQNTEAFF.

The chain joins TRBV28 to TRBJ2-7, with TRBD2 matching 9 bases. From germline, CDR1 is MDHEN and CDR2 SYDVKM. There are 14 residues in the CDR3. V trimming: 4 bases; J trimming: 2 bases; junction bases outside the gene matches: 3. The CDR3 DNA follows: TGTGCCAGCAGTTCCAAGCGGGAGGCCTACGAGCAGTACTTC. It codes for CASSSKREAYEQYF.

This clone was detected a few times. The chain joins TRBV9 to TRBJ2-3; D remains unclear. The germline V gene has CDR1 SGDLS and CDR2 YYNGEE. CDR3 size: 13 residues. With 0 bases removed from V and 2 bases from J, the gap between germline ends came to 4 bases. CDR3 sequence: CASSVGLTDTQYF. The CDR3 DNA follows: TGTGCCAGCAGCGTAGGCCTCACAGATACGCAGTATTTT.

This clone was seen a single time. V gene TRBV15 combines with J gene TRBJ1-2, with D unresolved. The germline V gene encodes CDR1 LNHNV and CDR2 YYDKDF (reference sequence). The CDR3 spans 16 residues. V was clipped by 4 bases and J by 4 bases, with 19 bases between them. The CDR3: CATSKTTETWGYGYTF. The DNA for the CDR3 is TGTGCCACCAGCAAGACAACCGAGACTTGGGGCTATGGCTACACCTTC.

The CDR3 here is CASGEGSTIYF. CDR3 bases: TGTGCCAGCGGTGAAGGGAGCACCATATATTTT. The chain combines TRBV28 with TRBJ1-3; D gene ambiguous. The germline V gene encodes CDR1 MDHEN and CDR2 SYDVKM. V was trimmed by 8 bases and J by 9 bases, leaving 11 bases between them. The CDR3 length is 11 residues.